The rows below give T cell receptor beta chains drawn from one sample of a study of blood T cell repertoires in COVID-19. Clones were sequenced by immunoSEQ multiplex PCR, and TCRdb holds only the in-frame ones, with some missing. The table lists 300,000 to 450,000 clones, 80% to 90% of them singletons. Sample: peripheral blood. The origin of the receptors is a woman in her sixties with COVID-19, enrolled during active disease. CDR3s leave out the opening cysteine and the closing phenylalanine or tryptophan. The order of the fields is V gene, J gene, CDR3 protein.

>TRBV2|TRBJ1-6
ASSKQGAYNSPLH
>TRBV9|TRBJ1-3
ASSARQGNSGNTIY
>TRBV28|TRBJ1-5
ASSLGGAKQPQH
>TRBV29-1|TRBJ1-2
SVLWSGGYT
>TRBV11-2|TRBJ1-2
ASSLGPQTVLNYGYT
>TRBV19|TRBJ1-5
ASSKQSTDPQH
>TRBV9|TRBJ2-7
ASSARDSLYEQY
>TRBV5-1|TRBJ1-1
ASSLLGVNTEAF
>TRBV18|TRBJ1-2
ASSPQGLYGYT
>TRBV4-1|TRBJ1-1
ASSQGTGGHTEAF
>TRBV7-2|TRBJ2-7
ASSLDRLSIEQY
>TRBV2|TRBJ2-7
ATLDPGTGAYEQY
>TRBV11-3|TRBJ2-3
ASSTGQGPGGTDTQY
>TRBV2|TRBJ1-1
ASRRQGGDTEAF
>TRBV9|TRBJ2-5
ASSVEGGGTQHGETQY
>TRBV6-5|TRBJ1-6
ASSRLEMGNSPLH
>TRBV5-6|TRBJ1-6
ASSLRLIGVSLNSPLH
>TRBV19|TRBJ1-2
ASTRTGGANYGYT
>TRBV30|TRBJ2-5
AWSVSRTSGSQETQY
>TRBV5-1|TRBJ1-4
ASSSEGMEGEKLF
>TRBV18|TRBJ2-3
ASSPLSGTDTQY
>TRBV25-1|TRBJ1-2
ASSDTGTVLSGYGYT
>TRBV7-2|TRBJ2-1
ASSDTRQGRNNEQF
>TRBV19|TRBJ2-3
ASSSRTSGSTDTQY
>TRBV7-2|TRBJ1-1
ASRAPGLRNTEAF
>TRBV11-3|TRBJ2-7
ASSLSGEGYEQY
>TRBV10-3|TRBJ2-5
AISVGDNVGQETQY
>TRBV7-2|TRBJ1-4
ASSLAWATNEKLF
>TRBV5-1|TRBJ1-3
ASRDLDTIY
>TRBV5-4|TRBJ1-2
ASSLGGRKTNYGYT
>TRBV3-1/TRBV3-2|TRBJ1-5
ASSTGGAYSNQPQH
>TRBV19|TRBJ1-5
ASGQGGNQPQH
>TRBV5-1|TRBJ2-3
ASSNPWVAVTDTQY
>TRBV18|TRBJ2-3
ASSRLGSTDTQY
>TRBV7-3|TRBJ1-3
ASSLNPRGASSGNTIY
>TRBV2|TRBJ1-5
ASSLMGGPQH
>TRBV7-9|TRBJ1-1
ASSLTAGPSEAF
>TRBV6-5|TRBJ1-2
ASRRGTLYGYT
>TRBV3-1/TRBV3-2|TRBJ2-1
ASRVGGGANEQF
>TRBV9|TRBJ2-7
ASSVAPGGNEQY
>TRBV5-4|TRBJ1-6
ASSRKREDSPLH
>TRBV15|TRBJ1-6
ATSRGGTPRGSPLH
>TRBV20-1|TRBJ2-7
RGQGGDEQY
>TRBV6-1|TRBJ1-2
ASSELGVGGGAVYGYT
>TRBV11-3|TRBJ2-3
ASSLGLSGSTDTQY
>TRBV7-3|TRBJ2-1
ASSSRDRGYGEQF
>TRBV27|TRBJ2-6
ASSSQGGTGANVLT
>TRBV29-1|TRBJ2-3
SAVRTSGTDTQY
>TRBV3-1/TRBV3-2|TRBJ2-1
ASSNTYLAGGAGGNEQF
>TRBV5-8|TRBJ2-7
ASSLTRYEQY
>TRBV18|TRBJ1-2
ASSPTGVEDYGYT
>TRBV5-1|TRBJ2-1
ASSLGGDYNEQF
>TRBV7-2|TRBJ2-2
ASSIGQGARTGELF
>TRBV5-1|TRBJ2-7
ASSLGLVNDEQY
>TRBV28|TRBJ1-3
ASSEPGQVISGNTIY